This TCR beta chain was documented in a study of a mutant IDH1 vaccine in newly diagnosed glioma. At the level of the study: The start of vaccination came 4-6 weeks after radiotherapy alone, or with temozolomide cycles. Treated patients, averaging 40.4 years, were about 60% male and about 38% female. Receipt of radiotherapy, temozolomide, or both preceded the study, and most received both.

Sequenced by immunoSEQ multiplex PCR; TCRdb stores in-frame clones only, minus some. The sample has around 52,000 clones, around 78% seen once; the top ten hold about 1.7%. The junction had 5 bases not matched to a gene; V was cut back by 0 bases and J by 3 bases. The CDR3 extends over 18 amino acids. CDR1 MRHNA and CDR2 SNTAGT come from the germline V gene. Time point reported: week 5, during vaccination. One vaccine dose held 300 ug of mutant IDH1 20-mer peptide and came with topical imiquimod. Notes on this clone: Its antigen is unidentified.

Study outcomes and limitations: Vaccination induced immune responses in about 92% of patients.

This chain links TRBV6-4 with TRBJ2-2; 12 bases agree with TRBD1. The TCR originated in a woman aged 40 to 55 with glioma. The sample in question was PBMCs, obtained from a glioma patient whose treatment included an IDH1 peptide vaccine. The CDR3 sequence: CASSDSPGTGGHTGELFF. The DNA for the CDR3 is TGTGCCAGCAGTGACTCGCCCGGGACAGGGGGCCACACCGGGGAGCTGTTTTTT.